Only one count was recorded for the clone carrying this T cell receptor (beta chain). Germline CDR1 is ENHRY and CDR2 is SYGVKD. The V and J ends lost 8 bases and 3 bases, in that order; junction bases with no gene match: 10. This CDR3 region has 15 residues. The data belong to a study of blood T cell repertoires in COVID-19. Overall study context: Samples of COVID-19 (acute and convalescent) were obtained from the United States, Italy and Spain. T cells, B-cell-depleted T cells, or PBMCs provided the cDNA or gDNA that served as material.

Per the authors' pipeline: Amplification with reference gene primers provided the estimates of nucleated cell counts. Clones were sequenced by immunoSEQ multiplex PCR, and TCRdb holds only the in-frame ones, with some missing. V and J calls and clone size are given by that table; D and trimming were obtained from the DNA. Of approximately 77,000 clones listed, over 85% are singletons. The V call is TRBV10-3, the J call TRBJ2-7; 10 positions agree with TRBD2. The sequencing sample was made of peripheral blood. The source is a man in his fifties with active COVID-19. The CDR3 region is CAIGSGLAIFYEQYF. The DNA of the CDR3 is TGTGCCATCGGTTCGGGACTAGCGATATTCTACGAGCAGTACTTC.